These 2 T cell receptor beta chains came from one sample sequenced in a study of control samples from healthy donors and cancer patients. The protocol was immunoSEQ multiplex PCR, while the TCRdb copy is restricted to in-frame clones and leaves out a portion. The sample has about 230,000 clones; approximately 80% are singletons. Material for sequencing was PBMCs. The receptor source for this set is a woman aged 55-69 years with lung cancer.

As regards this clone: Other DNA sequences in the same sample also yield this CDR3. The chain joins TRBV3-1 (or the pseudogene TRBV3-2) to TRBJ1-5; maybe TRBD1 (5 bases). Trimming shortened V by 1 base and J by 5 bases, and 12 bases separated the two germline ends. Germline values: CDR1 LGHDT, CDR2 YNNKEL (reference sequence). The CDR3 spans 15 residues. The CDR3 loop reads CASSQGSGGDQPQHF. The DNA of the CDR3 is TGTGCCAGCAGCCAAGGTTCCGGGGGGGATCAGCCCCAGCATTTT.

The chain has TRBV14 and TRBJ2-6, with D uncertain. The V and J ends lost 4 bases and 0 bases respectively, with 4 bases between them. Germline V gene lookup returns CDR1 SGHDN and CDR2 FVKESK. The CDR3 has 14 residues. In nucleotides, the CDR3 is TGTGCCAGCAGCCCTTACTCTGGGGCCAACGTCCTGACTTTC. This sequence encodes CASSPYSGANVLTF.